A selection of T cell receptor beta chains follows, all from one sample in a study of blood T cell repertoires in COVID-19. Libraries were prepared by immunoSEQ multiplex PCR; TCRdb keeps only in-frame clonotypes and omits some of them. The repertoire holds 150,000 to 200,000 clones, around nine tenths seen once, with around 13% in the top ten. Sequencing used peripheral blood. Receptor source: a woman in her 70s with COVID-19, enrolled during active disease. CDR3s include the opening cysteine and the closing phenylalanine or tryptophan. Each record gives: D gene, V gene, clone size, J gene, CDR3 protein, CDR3 DNA. D genes are given only for firm matches. Rows may omit the clone size; those that give it use once, few, many or a size class.

TRBD1	TRBV5-1	few	TRBJ2-7	CASSWTGDRGLHEQYF	TGCGCCAGCAGCTGGACTGGGGACAGGGGGCTTCACGAGCAGTACTTC
.	TRBV11-3	.	TRBJ2-1	CASSLGIGMSYNEQFF	TGTGCCAGCAGCTTAGGTATCGGGATGTCCTACAATGAGCAGTTCTTC
.	TRBV6-5	.	TRBJ1-1	CASRETLNTEAFF	TGTGCCAGCAGGGAGACCCTAAACACTGAAGCTTTCTTT
.	TRBV5-4	.	TRBJ1-3	CASSPSRGNTIYF	TGTGCCAGCAGCCCCTCGCGTGGAAACACCATATATTTT
TRBD2	TRBV18	.	TRBJ2-7	CASSPLAGVGEQYF	TGTGCCAGCTCACCCCTAGCGGGAGTGGGAGAGCAGTACTTC
TRBD2	TRBV5-1	.	TRBJ2-7	CASSLPSGRPSYEQYF	TGCGCCAGCAGCTTACCTAGCGGGAGGCCGTCCTACGAGCAGTACTTC
TRBD1	TRBV30	few	TRBJ2-7	CAWSVGTGDYEQYF	TGTGCCTGGAGTGTCGGGACAGGGGACTACGAGCAGTACTTC
.	TRBV25-1	once	TRBJ1-6	CASSAGSPLHF	TGTGCCAGCAGTGCGGGGTCACCCCTCCACTTT
TRBD1	TRBV6-5	.	TRBJ2-2	CASSRQGETGELFF	TGTGCCAGCAGTCGACAGGGAGAGACCGGGGAGCTGTTTTTT
.	TRBV7-3	.	TRBJ2-6	CASSLGGSGANVLTF	TGTGCCAGCAGCCTAGGGGGCTCTGGGGCCAACGTCCTGACTTTC
TRBD2	TRBV19	.	TRBJ2-1	CASSKSLAGGLGYNEQFF	TGTGCCAGTAGTAAGTCTCTAGCGGGAGGGCTCGGATACAATGAGCAGTTCTTC
TRBD1	TRBV19	once	TRBJ2-7	CASSRGTGAYEQYF	TGTGCCAGTAGTCGCGGGACAGGGGCTTACGAGCAGTACTTC
TRBD1	TRBV6-5	.	TRBJ1-5	CASRTGGFNQPQHF	TGTGCCAGTAGGACAGGGGGTTTCAATCAGCCCCAGCATTTT
TRBD2	TRBV15	.	TRBJ2-6	CATSRGSSGTRVWANVLTF	TGTGCCACCAGCAGAGGGTCTAGCGGGACCAGAGTGTGGGCCAACGTCCTGACTTTC
.	TRBV6-2/TRBV6-3	once	TRBJ2-2	CASSYSPINTGELFF	TGTGCCAGCAGTTATTCCCCAATTAACACCGGGGAGCTGTTTTTT
.	TRBV6-5	once	TRBJ2-7	CASRLDYQSYEQYF	TGTGCCAGCAGATTAGACTACCAGTCCTACGAGCAGTACTTC
TRBD2	TRBV12-5	.	TRBJ2-2	CASGLLAVNTGELFF	TGTGCTAGTGGTTTGCTAGCGGTGAACACCGGGGAGCTGTTTTTT
TRBD2	TRBV5-1	.	TRBJ2-5	CASSSGTSDSATQYF	TGCGCCAGCAGCTCCGGGACTAGCGATTCGGCGACCCAGTACTTC
TRBD1	TRBV7-8	.	TRBJ1-1	CASSFPDRKKEAFF	TGTGCCAGCAGCTTCCCGGACAGGAAGAAAGAAGCTTTCTTT
TRBD1	TRBV5-5	once	TRBJ1-5	CASSPQLQGVGPQHF	TGTGCCAGCAGCCCACAATTACAGGGGGTCGGACCCCAGCATTTT
TRBD1	TRBV11-3	.	TRBJ2-3	CASSSIGTAHTDTQYF	TGTGCCAGCAGCTCGATCGGGACAGCCCACACAGATACGCAGTATTTT
TRBD2	TRBV30	.	TRBJ2-1	CAWTLAGVNEQFF	TGTGCCTGGACACTAGCGGGAGTCAATGAGCAGTTCTTC
.	TRBV10-1	few	TRBJ2-1	CASSGGPYNEQFF	TGCGCCAGCAGTGGAGGGCCCTACAATGAGCAGTTCTTC
TRBD1	TRBV5-1	.	TRBJ2-1	CASRVQGASYNEQFF	TGCGCCAGCAGGGTACAGGGGGCTTCCTACAATGAGCAGTTCTTC
.	TRBV19	.	TRBJ1-6	CASTRTAEGGAYNSPLHF	TGTGCCAGTACCCGCACGGCCGAGGGAGGAGCCTATAATTCACCCCTCCACTTT
TRBD2	TRBV7-2	.	TRBJ2-7	CASSLGQAGGPRDEQYF	TGTGCCAGCAGCTTAGGACAAGCGGGAGGGCCTCGGGACGAGCAGTACTTC
.	TRBV5-5	.	TRBJ2-6	CASSLGGLAGANVLTF	TGTGCCAGCAGCTTGGGAGGACTGGCTGGGGCCAACGTCCTGACTTTC
TRBD1	TRBV6-5	.	TRBJ1-6	CASSLGQGNSPLHF	TGTGCCAGCAGCCTCGGACAGGGGAATTCACCCCTCCACTTT
.	TRBV6-5	.	TRBJ2-7	CATLGALYEQYF	TGTGCCACTCTGGGGGCCCTCTACGAGCAGTACTTC
.	TRBV12-3/TRBV12-4	.	TRBJ2-1	CASTALVPNEQFF	TGTGCCAGCACCGCACTAGTCCCCAATGAGCAGTTCTTC
TRBD2	TRBV7-8	few	TRBJ2-7	CASSPPGSWGGGSDEQYF	TGTGCCAGCAGCCCCCCCGGTAGTTGGGGGGGTGGTTCGGACGAGCAGTACTTC
.	TRBV1	.	TRBJ2-2	CTSSQGLRLAPVDGELFF	TGCACCAGCAGCCAAGGGTTGAGGCTAGCGCCCGTTGACGGGGAGCTGTTTTTT
TRBD2	TRBV14	.	TRBJ2-7	CASSGSSYEQYF	TGTGCCAGTAGCGGGAGCTCCTACGAGCAGTACTTC
.	TRBV11-2	.	TRBJ1-2	CASSLPGANYGYTF	TGTGCCAGCAGCTTACCGGGGGCTAACTATGGCTACACCTTC
TRBD2	TRBV9	.	TRBJ2-1	CASSVSGRGYNEQFF	TGTGCCAGCAGCGTTAGCGGGAGGGGCTACAATGAGCAGTTCTTC
.	TRBV5-1	.	TRBJ1-2	CASSLERRYGYTF	TGCGCCAGCAGCTTGGAGCGGAGGTATGGCTACACCTTC
.	TRBV7-2	.	TRBJ2-7	CASSLTDVAYEQYF	TGTGCCAGCAGCTTAACAGACGTCGCCTACGAGCAGTACTTC
TRBD1	TRBV3-1/TRBV3-2	.	TRBJ2-5	CASSQESRGETQYF	TGTGCCAGCAGCCAAGAGAGCAGGGGGGAGACCCAGTACTTC
.	TRBV6-6	.	TRBJ2-5	CASSPLNSQETQYF	TGTGCCAGCAGTCCCCTAAACAGTCAAGAGACCCAGTACTTC
.	TRBV5-1	once	TRBJ1-4	CASSLTVSNEKLFF	TGCGCCAGCAGCTTAACAGTCTCTAATGAAAAACTGTTTTTT
.	TRBV9	.	TRBJ1-4	CASSVDTANEKLFF	TGTGCCAGCAGCGTAGACACCGCTAATGAAAAACTGTTTTTT
.	TRBV30	once	TRBJ1-2	CAWSRGGRVYGYTF	TGTGCCTGGAGTCGCGGGGGGCGCGTGTATGGCTACACCTTC
.	TRBV19	.	TRBJ1-1	CASSIVGGRTEAFF	TGTGCCAGTAGTATAGTAGGGGGAAGGACTGAAGCTTTCTTT
TRBD1	TRBV6-5	.	TRBJ1-2	CASSYSGRGDGYTF	TGTGCCAGCAGTTACTCGGGCAGGGGGGACGGCTACACCTTC
.	TRBV5-1	.	TRBJ2-7	CASSLQGPPYEQYF	TGCGCCAGCAGCTTGCAGGGTCCCCCTTACGAGCAGTACTTC
TRBD1	TRBV29-1	few	TRBJ2-7	CSVSRGTVAYEQYF	TGCAGCGTCTCCCGTGGGACAGTCGCCTACGAGCAGTACTTC
.	TRBV30	.	TRBJ1-6	CALEGPGSSYNSPLHF	TGTGCCTTGGAAGGTCCGGGGAGCTCCTATAATTCACCCCTCCACTTT
.	TRBV5-6	.	TRBJ2-7	CASSLGLILYEQYF	TGTGCCAGCAGCTTGGGACTTATCCTGTACGAGCAGTACTTC
.	TRBV5-1	few	TRBJ1-2	CASSLDNNYGYTF	TGCGCCAGCAGCTTGGACAATAACTATGGCTACACCTTC
.	TRBV12-3/TRBV12-4	.	TRBJ2-1	CASSRDTHNEQFF	TGTGCCAGCAGTAGGGACACCCACAATGAGCAGTTCTTC
TRBD1	TRBV7-2	.	TRBJ1-2	CASSLQKGAQGYTF	TGTGCCAGCAGCTTACAAAAGGGGGCGCAGGGCTACACCTTC
TRBD1	TRBV10-3	.	TRBJ1-6	CATTPGGSSYNSPLHF	TGTGCCACGACTCCAGGGGGGAGTTCCTATAATTCACCCCTCCACTTT
TRBD1	TRBV6-5	.	TRBJ2-1	CASSYGGTGNEQFF	TGTGCCAGCAGTTACGGGGGGACAGGGAATGAGCAGTTCTTC
TRBD1	TRBV4-2	.	TRBJ2-5	CASSQGGQFQETQYF	TGTGCCAGCAGCCAAGGGGGACAGTTCCAAGAGACCCAGTACTTC
TRBD1	TRBV7-2	.	TRBJ1-2	CASSDRDRGSGYTF	TGTGCCAGCAGCGACCGGGACAGGGGGAGTGGCTACACCTTC
TRBD2	TRBV9	.	TRBJ2-5	CASSVATSGGQETQYF	TGTGCCAGCAGCGTAGCTACTTCGGGAGGGCAAGAGACCCAGTACTTC
TRBD2	TRBV29-1	.	TRBJ2-5	CSTQGTSGARQETQYF	TGCAGCACTCAAGGGACTAGCGGGGCTAGACAAGAGACCCAGTACTTC
.	TRBV11-1	once	TRBJ1-1	CASSSPPDMNTEAFF	TGTGCCAGCAGCTCCCCCCCGGACATGAACACTGAAGCTTTCTTT
TRBD2	TRBV24-1	.	TRBJ2-3	CATSVPSGAGADTQYF	TGTGCCACCAGTGTCCCTAGCGGGGCTGGGGCAGATACGCAGTATTTT